The 4 T cell receptor beta chains listed next were all sequenced from one sample in a study of response to subunit inactivated influenza vaccine. TCRdb processed the RT-PCR reads anew with MiXCR; each CDR3 protein has one entry. The sample consists of 500,000 to 650,000 distinct CDR3 sequences, about 8% of them appearing once. Specimen: PBMCs from blood, collected around 25 months after vaccination. The receptor source for this set is a man aged 45 to 70 who received an inactivated influenza vaccine.

In its sample, this clonotype was seen a few times. This sequence joins TRBV4-2 and TRBJ1-2; no firm D call. Per germline, CDR1 LGHNA and CDR2 YNFKEQ. The CDR3 runs to 13 residues. Trimming took 0 bases from V and 8 from J, leaving 10 bases between them. Here the CDR3 reads CASSQEEPDGYTF. In DNA, the CDR3 is TGTGCCAGCAGCCAAGAAGAACCCGACGGCTACACCTTC.

This clonotype was recorded at least ten times. The rearrangement links TRBV4-1 to TRBJ2-1; TRBD2 aligns across 11 bases. The ends lost 1 base at V and 0 bases at J; junction bases unmatched: 8. This CDR3 is 19 amino acids long. CDR1 and CDR2 from the germline V gene are MGHRA and YSYEKL. The CDR3 reads CASSQVVLAGDFSYNEQFF. CDR3 nucleotide sequence: TGCGCCAGCAGCCAAGTCGTACTAGCGGGAGATTTCTCCTACAATGAGCAGTTCTTC.

This clonotype was seen a few times. J is TRBJ1-5 and V is TRBV6-2 or TRBV6-3; no definite D call. V lost 1 base and J lost 7, with 11 bases in between. In germline, CDR1 is MNHEY, CDR2 SVGEGT. This CDR3 has 14 amino acids. The DNA for the CDR3 is TGTGCCAGCAGTTACTTGGGTAGGCTGCAGCCCCAGCATTTT. Protein: CASSYLGRLQPQHF.

This clonotype was seen at least ten times. The rearrangement uses TRBV10-3 and TRBJ1-6, with D uncertain. This CDR3 is 14 amino acids long. Germline CDR1 and CDR2: ENHRY and SYGVKD. Trimming removed 5 bases from V and 3 bases from J, with 8 bases in between. DNA for the CDR3: TGTGCCATCAGTTCAGACAACTATAATTCACCCCTCCACTTT. Its protein product is CAISSDNYNSPLHF.